A selection of T cell receptor beta chains follows, all from one sample in a study of cytomegalovirus exposure and HLA in healthy donors. Clones were sequenced by immunoSEQ multiplex PCR, and TCRdb holds only the in-frame ones, with some missing. The sample carries about 120,000 clones, around three quarters recorded once. Specimen: PBMCs. These receptors were taken from a male donor in good health and CMV-seropositive. Both conserved end residues are part of each CDR3. A D gene is named only where the DNA matches it firmly.

d_call: TRBD2; v_call: TRBV19; j_call: TRBJ2-7; cdr3_aa: CASTHVAGGPDEQYF
d_call: TRBD1; v_call: TRBV7-2; j_call: TRBJ1-1; cdr3_aa: CASSLGGQEAFF
d_call: TRBD2; v_call: TRBV5-4; j_call: TRBJ2-1; cdr3_aa: CASSPGTSGANEQFF
d_call: TRBD2; v_call: TRBV28; j_call: TRBJ2-7; cdr3_aa: CASSSPTSGRRPYEQYF
d_call: TRBD1; v_call: TRBV7-2; j_call: TRBJ2-7; cdr3_aa: CASSPRTGSFYEQYF
d_call: .; v_call: TRBV9; j_call: TRBJ2-7; cdr3_aa: CASAKTGQTYEQYF
d_call: .; v_call: TRBV30; j_call: TRBJ2-5; cdr3_aa: CAWSVRLGETQYF
d_call: .; v_call: TRBV27; j_call: TRBJ2-3; cdr3_aa: CASSLIQQGTQYF
d_call: TRBD2; v_call: TRBV7-2; j_call: TRBJ2-7; cdr3_aa: CASSLVWTSGEPEQYF
d_call: TRBD1; v_call: TRBV2; j_call: TRBJ2-7; cdr3_aa: CASSDRDSTYEQYF
d_call: TRBD1; v_call: TRBV19; j_call: TRBJ2-5; cdr3_aa: CASTPTPAGGMKTQYF
d_call: .; v_call: TRBV28; j_call: TRBJ1-5; cdr3_aa: CASSLMVETYSNQPQHF
d_call: TRBD1; v_call: TRBV7-9; j_call: TRBJ1-4; cdr3_aa: CASSPRTGLDEKLFF
d_call: .; v_call: TRBV18; j_call: TRBJ2-1; cdr3_aa: CASSPPAALSYNEQFF
d_call: .; v_call: TRBV9; j_call: TRBJ1-2; cdr3_aa: CASSVVPGSANYGYTF
d_call: .; v_call: TRBV28; j_call: TRBJ1-2; cdr3_aa: CASSLLVDNYGYTF
d_call: TRBD1; v_call: TRBV4-1; j_call: TRBJ1-4; cdr3_aa: CASSLGDSLNEKLFF
d_call: TRBD1; v_call: TRBV7-9; j_call: TRBJ2-3; cdr3_aa: CASIRPGQAFTDTQYF
d_call: .; v_call: TRBV28; j_call: TRBJ1-5; cdr3_aa: CASSLRGMGNQPQHF
d_call: TRBD1; v_call: TRBV28; j_call: TRBJ1-1; cdr3_aa: CASSETGENTEAFF
d_call: .; v_call: TRBV6-1; j_call: TRBJ1-5; cdr3_aa: CASSDGAGAPSNQPQHF
d_call: .; v_call: TRBV10-3; j_call: TRBJ1-2; cdr3_aa: CAISLIGGYGYTF
d_call: .; v_call: TRBV18; j_call: TRBJ1-1; cdr3_aa: CASSWEGVTEAFF
d_call: .; v_call: TRBV29-1; j_call: TRBJ1-1; cdr3_aa: CSVESAGWGTEAFF
d_call: .; v_call: TRBV21-1; j_call: TRBJ1-1; cdr3_aa: CASSKGGALFESEAFF
d_call: .; v_call: TRBV18; j_call: TRBJ1-2; cdr3_aa: CASSPIGGGYTF
d_call: .; v_call: TRBV11-2; j_call: TRBJ2-3; cdr3_aa: CASTPVPSLTDTQYF
d_call: TRBD1; v_call: TRBV2; j_call: TRBJ1-6; cdr3_aa: CGLLDRANNSPLHF
d_call: TRBD1; v_call: TRBV5-6; j_call: TRBJ1-2; cdr3_aa: CASSLQGAGGYTF
d_call: .; v_call: TRBV6-1; j_call: TRBJ1-1; cdr3_aa: CASSLGQSTEAFF
d_call: TRBD1; v_call: TRBV19; j_call: TRBJ2-3; cdr3_aa: CASSIGTGADTQYF
d_call: .; v_call: TRBV7-9; j_call: TRBJ1-6; cdr3_aa: CASSLLQGDSPLHF
d_call: .; v_call: TRBV5-3; j_call: TRBJ2-1; cdr3_aa: CARSVGLIRGLSNEQFF
d_call: .; v_call: TRBV15; j_call: TRBJ2-3; cdr3_aa: CATSRDTARTDTQYF
d_call: .; v_call: TRBV19; j_call: TRBJ1-3; cdr3_aa: CASSVHRDSGNTIYF
d_call: .; v_call: TRBV6-5; j_call: TRBJ1-4; cdr3_aa: CASSSHGWTTNEKLFF
d_call: .; v_call: TRBV28; j_call: TRBJ1-1; cdr3_aa: CASGDNLEAEAFF
d_call: .; v_call: TRBV27; j_call: TRBJ1-5; cdr3_aa: CASSAGTPARRHF
d_call: .; v_call: TRBV19; j_call: TRBJ2-3; cdr3_aa: CASSPGESRVELYTDTQYF
d_call: .; v_call: TRBV28; j_call: TRBJ2-3; cdr3_aa: CASSTGRRYTDTQYF
d_call: .; v_call: TRBV10-3; j_call: TRBJ1-2; cdr3_aa: CAITSDSSYGYTF
d_call: TRBD2; v_call: TRBV13; j_call: TRBJ2-1; cdr3_aa: CASSLGRGAGGPAHEQFF